Sequencing of this T cell receptor beta chain was carried out in a study of cytomegalovirus exposure and HLA in healthy donors. The study's findings and limits: The authors confirmed in vitro that a few CMV-associated chains were specific for CMV antigens.

Looked up from germline, CDR1 is SGHTA and CDR2 is FQGNSA. Deletions cut 5 bases from V and 4 bases from J, with 9 bases between. The CDR3 contains 13 residues. This clone was observed a few times. Its antigen is not identified. This table comes from immunoSEQ multiplex PCR, and its TCRdb copy is limited to in-frame clones, with some not included. This sample carries roughly 120,000 clones, 70% to 90% of them seen once, and the ten largest clones take under 2.5%. The sequence was obtained from a woman aged 25 to 39 in good health and CMV-seronegative. The specimen sequenced was PBMCs. The V and J genes are TRBV7-2 and TRBJ1-5; TRBD1 might be the D (6 bases). CDR3 loop: CASSGQINQPQHF. DNA for the CDR3: TGTGCCAGCAGCGGACAGATTAATCAGCCCCAGCATTTT.